Listed below are T cell receptor beta chains from one sample, sequenced in a study of blood T cell repertoires in COVID-19. Using immunoSEQ multiplex PCR, the repertoire was profiled, and TCRdb retains in-frame clones only, with some absent. Of about 83,000 clones listed, approximately 81% are singletons. Sequencing input: peripheral blood. All receptors derive from a woman at least 80 years old with acute or convalescent COVID-19. The CDR3 runs from the conserved cysteine through the conserved F or W. Each record gives: D gene, J gene, V gene, clone size, CDR3 protein, CDR3 DNA. The D gene is left open where the match is weak. For some rows the clone size is stated as once, few or many, or as a class when expanded; others skip it.

-	TRBJ2-7	TRBV7-9	-	CASGIQGSSSYEQYF	TGTGCCAGCGGCATCCAGGGTTCCAGCTCCTACGAGCAGTACTTC
-	TRBJ1-5	TRBV19	few	CASSIEGEAAAWGQPQHF	TGTGCCAGTAGTATAGAAGGGGAGGCGGCGGCATGGGGTCAGCCCCAGCATTTT
TRBD2	TRBJ2-7	TRBV9	-	CASSLGLASSYEQYF	TGTGCCAGCAGCCTCGGACTAGCAAGCTCCTACGAGCAGTACTTC
-	TRBJ1-5	TRBV2	-	CASSEGTVLRGSNQPQHF	TGTGCCAGCAGTGAAGGGACAGTGCTTCGAGGGAGCAATCAGCCCCAGCATTTT
TRBD1	TRBJ2-2	TRBV5-1	-	CAGRRTGGDTGELFF	TGCGCCGGAAGGCGGACAGGGGGCGACACCGGGGAGCTGTTTTTT
-	TRBJ1-5	TRBV28	-	CASSTQQGYQPQHF	TGTGCCAGCAGTACCCAACAGGGCTATCAGCCCCAGCATTTT
-	TRBJ1-6	TRBV11-1	-	CASTSRPSGEAAALHF	TGTGCCAGCACTTCAAGACCTAGCGGGGAAGCAGCGGCCCTCCACTTT
-	TRBJ2-2	TRBV6-5	-	CASSYSPSNTGELFF	TGTGCCAGCAGTTACTCTCCCTCGAACACCGGGGAGCTGTTTTTT
TRBD1	TRBJ2-7	TRBV7-9	-	CASSTGTGGYEQYF	TGTGCCAGCAGCACCGGGACAGGGGGCTACGAGCAGTACTTC
TRBD1	TRBJ1-1	TRBV7-9	-	CASSLRDSDLMNTEAFF	TGTGCCAGCAGCCTCCGGGACAGCGATCTTATGAACACTGAAGCTTTCTTT
-	TRBJ2-7	TRBV5-4	-	CASSSREFTYEQYF	TGTGCCAGCAGCAGCCGGGAATTCACCTACGAGCAGTACTTC
-	TRBJ1-5	TRBV7-2	-	CASSLVAGSNQPQHF	TGTGCCAGCAGCTTAGTTGCAGGCTCCAATCAGCCCCAGCATTTT
-	TRBJ2-3	TRBV10-1	-	CASSQALGGTDTQYF	TGCGCCAGCAGCCAGGCTTTAGGAGGAACAGATACGCAGTATTTT
-	TRBJ1-4	TRBV3-1/TRBV3-2	-	CASSDRFGPQLFF	TGTGCCAGCAGCGATAGATTCGGTCCGCAACTGTTTTTT
TRBD1	TRBJ1-3	TRBV11-2	few	CASSSRGSWGSGNTIYF	TGTGCCAGCAGCTCCAGGGGGAGTTGGGGCTCTGGAAACACCATATATTTT
-	TRBJ2-5	TRBV5-1	-	CASSVGRAETQYF	TGCGCCAGCAGCGTGGGGCGGGCGGAGACCCAGTACTTC
-	TRBJ2-7	TRBV10-3	-	CAISSAQDLNYEQYF	TGTGCCATCAGTTCCGCCCAGGATTTGAATTACGAGCAGTACTTC
-	TRBJ2-3	TRBV6-1	once	CASSSAGVTDTQYF	TGTGCCAGCAGTTCCGCGGGCGTCACAGATACGCAGTATTTT
-	TRBJ2-1	TRBV6-5	-	CASSYSNALAEQFF	TGTGCCAGCAGTTACTCGAATGCCCTCGCGGAGCAGTTCTTC
TRBD1	TRBJ1-1	TRBV3-1/TRBV3-2	-	CASSQSRGMGTEAFF	TGTGCCAGCAGCCAGAGCAGGGGGATGGGCACTGAAGCTTTCTTT
TRBD2	TRBJ2-5	TRBV4-3	-	CASSQVRLAGTLGTQYF	TGCGCCAGCAGCCAAGTTCGACTAGCGGGGACCCTGGGGACCCAGTACTTC
TRBD2	TRBJ2-7	TRBV5-1	few	CASSPSGGLEDEQYF	TGCGCCAGCAGCCCTAGCGGGGGCCTGGAGGACGAGCAGTACTTC
-	TRBJ1-2	TRBV6-5	-	CASSYAGRTGYTF	TGTGCCAGCAGTTACGCAGGGAGGACGGGCTACACCTTC
-	TRBJ1-5	TRBV5-5	-	CASSLFPSNQPQHF	TGTGCCAGCAGCTTGTTTCCAAGCAATCAGCCCCAGCATTTT
TRBD2	TRBJ2-3	TRBV19	-	CASSTREAGEDTQYF	TGTGCCAGTAGTACCCGTGAAGCGGGGGAGGATACGCAGTATTTT
TRBD2	TRBJ2-1	TRBV6-5	-	CASRLSGGALNEQFF	TGTGCCAGCAGACTTAGCGGGGGGGCGTTAAATGAGCAGTTCTTC
TRBD1	TRBJ2-7	TRBV6-5	-	CASMGTGVGQYF	TGTGCCAGCATGGGGACAGGGGTCGGGCAGTACTTC
TRBD2	TRBJ2-3	TRBV11-2	-	CASSLAGSGGPGRPDTQYF	TGTGCCAGCAGCTTAGCGGGTAGCGGGGGGCCAGGGAGGCCAGATACGCAGTATTTT
TRBD1	TRBJ1-1	TRBV2	once	CASSLDRGPNTEAFF	TGTGCCAGCAGTTTAGACAGGGGACCGAACACTGAAGCTTTCTTT
TRBD1	TRBJ1-1	TRBV6-5	-	CASSLSTGGIGRAFF	TGTGCCAGCAGCCTCTCGACAGGGGGAATCGGAAGAGCTTTCTTT
-	TRBJ2-2	TRBV6-6	-	CASSSRIAANTGELFF	TGTGCCAGCAGTTCCCGAATAGCGGCGAACACCGGGGAGCTGTTTTTT
TRBD1	TRBJ1-1	TRBV6-5	-	CASITDGQGNSEAFF	TGTGCCAGCATCACCGACGGACAGGGGAATTCTGAAGCTTTCTTT
-	TRBJ1-4	TRBV7-9	-	CASSPISGLPKKLFF	TGTGCCAGCAGCCCGATATCGGGACTTCCGAAAAAACTGTTTTTT
TRBD1	TRBJ2-2	TRBV7-2	-	CASSVTGGFGGELFF	TGTGCCAGCAGTGTGACAGGGGGCTTCGGCGGGGAGCTGTTTTTT
TRBD1	TRBJ2-7	TRBV7-2	-	CASSFRQGAGEQYF	TGTGCCAGCAGCTTTAGACAGGGGGCAGGCGAGCAGTACTTC
-	TRBJ1-5	TRBV21-1	-	CASSKSSGEGRDQPQHF	TGTGCCAGCAGCAAATCCTCGGGGGAAGGGCGTGATCAGCCCCAGCATTTT
TRBD1	TRBJ2-7	TRBV29-1	-	CSVEAGQGSEQYF	TGCAGCGTTGAGGCGGGACAGGGTTCCGAGCAGTACTTC
-	TRBJ1-4	TRBV2	-	CASSEVYLTAGGEKLFF	TGTGCCAGCAGTGAAGTTTATTTGACAGCCGGCGGTGAAAAACTGTTTTTT
-	TRBJ2-6	TRBV6-6	-	CGGSESGANVLTF	TGTGGCGGGTCGGAGTCTGGGGCCAACGTCCTGACTTTC
TRBD1	TRBJ1-3	TRBV3-1/TRBV3-2	few	CASSHPLLGTEGNTIYF	TGTGCCAGCAGCCACCCCCTTTTAGGGACAGAAGGAAACACCATATATTTT
-	TRBJ1-1	TRBV19	-	CASSMGSRDDVGATEAFF	TGTGCCAGTAGTATGGGGTCGAGGGATGATGTAGGAGCCACTGAAGCTTTCTTT
-	TRBJ1-1	TRBV30	-	CAWSPGATEAFF	TGTGCCTGGAGTCCAGGGGCCACTGAAGCTTTCTTT
-	TRBJ2-5	TRBV6-6	-	CASSIQHPGNQETQYF	TGTGCCAGCAGTATCCAGCATCCGGGGAACCAAGAGACCCAGTACTTC
TRBD1	TRBJ1-6	TRBV5-7	-	CASGTDRGVRSPLHF	TGTGCCAGCGGAACTGACAGGGGAGTCCGCTCACCCCTCCACTTT
-	TRBJ1-1	TRBV29-1	-	CSVDTLNTEAFF	TGCAGCGTTGACACATTGAACACTGAAGCTTTCTTT
TRBD1	TRBJ1-5	TRBV10-3	-	CAISEGQGAKGNQPQHF	TGTGCCATCAGTGAGGGACAGGGGGCGAAGGGCAATCAGCCCCAGCATTTT
TRBD1	TRBJ1-5	TRBV18	-	CASSDRGGNQPQHF	TGTGCCAGCTCGGACAGGGGAGGAAATCAGCCCCAGCATTTT
TRBD2	TRBJ2-7	TRBV7-3	-	CASSLISGGDYEQYF	TGTGCCAGCAGCTTAATTAGCGGGGGAGACTACGAGCAGTACTTC
TRBD1	TRBJ1-2	TRBV30	-	CAWYRDRVDGYTF	TGTGCCTGGTACCGGGACAGGGTTGATGGCTACACCTTC
TRBD2	TRBJ2-3	TRBV5-8	-	CASSRRTSGGFVTDTQYF	TGTGCCAGCAGCCGCCGAACTAGCGGGGGTTTTGTCACAGATACGCAGTATTTT
-	TRBJ1-3	TRBV24-1	-	CATSDLRQGGRNTIYF	TGTGCCACCAGTGATTTGAGGCAGGGAGGACGAAACACCATATATTTT
TRBD1	TRBJ1-2	TRBV3-1/TRBV3-2	-	CASSPLTGGDYGYTF	TGTGCCAGCAGCCCCCTGACAGGGGGCGACTATGGCTACACCTTC
-	TRBJ2-7	TRBV5-1	-	CASSPRIQGLREQYF	TGCGCCAGCAGCCCTCGGATACAGGGCCTTCGAGAGCAGTACTTC
TRBD1	TRBJ1-2	TRBV19	-	CASSLPGGIFFTF	TGTGCCAGTAGTCTGCCAGGGGGCATCTTTTTCACCTTC
TRBD1	TRBJ2-1	TRBV10-1	-	CASSETAGTGLNEQFF	TGCGCCAGCAGTGAGACCGCCGGGACAGGGTTAAATGAGCAGTTCTTC
-	TRBJ1-1	TRBV6-2/TRBV6-3	-	CASSRGVSGGEAFF	TGTGCCAGCAGTCGCGGTGTGAGCGGCGGTGAAGCTTTCTTT
TRBD1	TRBJ1-4	TRBV19	-	CASSQQGLRTNEKLFF	TGTGCCAGTAGTCAACAGGGGCTCCGCACTAATGAAAAACTGTTTTTT